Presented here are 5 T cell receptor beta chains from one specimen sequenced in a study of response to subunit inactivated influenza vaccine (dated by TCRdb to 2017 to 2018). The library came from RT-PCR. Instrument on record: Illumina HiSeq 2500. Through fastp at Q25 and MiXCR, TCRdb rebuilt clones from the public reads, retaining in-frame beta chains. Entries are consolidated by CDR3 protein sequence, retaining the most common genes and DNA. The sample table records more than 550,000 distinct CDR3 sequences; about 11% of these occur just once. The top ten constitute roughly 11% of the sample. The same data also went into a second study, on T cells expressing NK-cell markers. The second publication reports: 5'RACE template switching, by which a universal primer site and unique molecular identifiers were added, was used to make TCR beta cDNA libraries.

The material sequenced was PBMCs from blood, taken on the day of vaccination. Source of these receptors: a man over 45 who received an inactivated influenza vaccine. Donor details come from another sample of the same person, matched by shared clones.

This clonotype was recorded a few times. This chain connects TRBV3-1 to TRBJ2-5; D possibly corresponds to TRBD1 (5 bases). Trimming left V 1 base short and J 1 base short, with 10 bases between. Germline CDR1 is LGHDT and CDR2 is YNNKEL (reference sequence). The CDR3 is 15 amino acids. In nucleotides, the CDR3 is TGTGCCAGCAGCCAAGTCCAAGGGGCCCAAGAGACCCAGTACTTC. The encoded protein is CASSQVQGAQETQYF.

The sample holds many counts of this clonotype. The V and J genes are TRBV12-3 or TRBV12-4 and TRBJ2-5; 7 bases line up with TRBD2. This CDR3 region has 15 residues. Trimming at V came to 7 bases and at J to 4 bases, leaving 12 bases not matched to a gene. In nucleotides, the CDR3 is TGTGCCAGCACCTCTTCGTTGGGGAGGGGAGAGACCCAGTACTTC. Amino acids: CASTSSLGRGETQYF.

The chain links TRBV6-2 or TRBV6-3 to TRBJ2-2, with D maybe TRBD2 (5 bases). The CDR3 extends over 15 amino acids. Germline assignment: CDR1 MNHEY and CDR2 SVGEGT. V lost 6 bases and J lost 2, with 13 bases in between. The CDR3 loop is CASRRTLSNTGELFF. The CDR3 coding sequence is TGTGCCAGCAGACGGACTTTGTCTAACACCGGGGAGCTGTTTTTT.

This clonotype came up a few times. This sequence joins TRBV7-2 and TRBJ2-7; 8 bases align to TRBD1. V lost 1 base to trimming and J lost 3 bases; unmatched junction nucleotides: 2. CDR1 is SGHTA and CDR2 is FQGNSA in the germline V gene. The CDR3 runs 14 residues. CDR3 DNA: TGTGCCAGCAGCTTAGGGGACAGGTTCTACGAGCAGTACTTC. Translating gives CASSLGDRFYEQYF. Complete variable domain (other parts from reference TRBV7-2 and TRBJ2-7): GAGVSQSPSNKVTEKGKDVELRCDPISGHTALYWYRQSLGQGLEFLIYFQGNSAPDKSGLPSDRFSAERTGGSVSTLTIQRTQQEDSAVYLCASSLGDRFYEQYFGPGTRLTVT.

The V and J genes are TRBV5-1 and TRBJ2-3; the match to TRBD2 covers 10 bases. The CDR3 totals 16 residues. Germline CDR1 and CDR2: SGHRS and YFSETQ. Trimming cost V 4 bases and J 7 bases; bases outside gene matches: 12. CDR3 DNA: TGCGCCAGCAGCGCTTCACAGCGGGGGGGTAGGAATACGCAGTATTTT. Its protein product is CASSASQRGGRNTQYF.